A single sample is the source of the 29 T cell receptor beta chains below, sequenced in a study of T cell responses to AZD1222 COVID-19 vaccine. The assay was immunoSEQ multiplex PCR, and TCRdb's table has in-frame clones only and misses some. The data hold under 150,000 clones, with about 91% observed a single time. Sequencing used peripheral blood, obtained on day 0 of AZD1222 vaccination. The receptor source for this set is an adult in good health.

The chain links TRBV6-5 to TRBJ2-3; D may be TRBD1 or TRBD2 (5 bases each). Trimming cost V 4 bases and J 2 bases, with 10 bases left between them. CDR1 and CDR2 from the germline V gene are MNHEY and SVGAGI. The CDR3 totals 14 residues. DNA for the CDR3: TGTGCCAGCAGTTTAACCGGGACCACAGATACGCAGTATTTT. Protein: CASSLTGTTDTQYF.

The chain carries TRBV6-5 and TRBJ2-7, with D maybe TRBD2 (6 bases). The CDR3 length is 15 residues. CDR1 is MNHEY and CDR2 is SVGAGI in the germline V gene. The ends were cut back, 5 bases at V and 1 base at J, with 15 bases in the middle. CDR3 coding DNA: TGTGCCAGCAGTACAACGGGGACTCCATCCTACGAGCAGTACTTC. Residues: CASSTTGTPSYEQYF.

The chain employs TRBV30 and TRBJ1-2; tentative D call: TRBD1 (5 bases). The CDR3 sequence is 11 residues long. Trimming left V 8 bases short and J 8 bases short, with 15 bases between. Germline CDR1 reads GTSNPN; CDR2 reads SVGIG (reference sequence). Here the CDR3 reads CASIGGEGYTF. DNA for the CDR3: TGTGCCAGCATCGGGGGAGAGGGCTACACCTTC.

The chain links TRBV11-2 to TRBJ1-6; the D gene is possibly TRBD1 (5 bases). CDR1 SGHAT and CDR2 FQNNGV come from the germline V gene. This CDR3 has 15 residues. Trimming shortened V by 3 bases and J by 8 bases, and 14 bases separated the two germline ends. The CDR3 region is CASSFGRDRDSPLHF. The CDR3 bases are TGTGCCAGCAGCTTCGGCAGGGATCGTGATTCACCCCTCCACTTT. The full variable domain, with the rest looked up from reference TRBV11-2 and TRBJ1-6, is EAGVAQSPRYKIIEKRQSVAFWCNPISGHATLYWYQQILGQGPKLLIQFQNNGVVDDSQLPKDRFSAERLKGVDSTLKIQPAKLEDSAVYLCASSFGRDRDSPLHFGNGTRLTVT.

This rearrangement joins TRBV19 to TRBJ2-2, with 7 positions matching TRBD2. Germline CDR1 reads LNHDA; CDR2 reads SQIVND (reference sequence). Trimming cost V 10 bases and J 1 base; bases outside gene matches: 9. The CDR3 has 15 amino acids. The CDR3 loop is CATSLLAENTGELFF. DNA of the CDR3: TGTGCCACGAGCCTTCTAGCGGAGAACACCGGGGAGCTGTTTTTT.

As DNA, the CDR3 is TGTGCCAGCAGCTCCCTGGGAGAGAGAGGGTACAATGAGCAGTTCTTC. Translating it yields CASSSLGERGYNEQFF. The rearrangement uses TRBV7-3 and TRBJ2-1, with D perhaps matching TRBD2 (5 bases). Per the germline V gene, CDR1 is SGHTA and CDR2 is FQGTGA. The CDR3 is made up of 16 amino acids. Trimming pared 4 bases from V and 4 bases from J, leaving 17 bases between.

In this sample, this clone turned up a few times. The rearrangement links TRBV7-9 to TRBJ1-1; D ambiguous. This CDR3 has 14 residues. V lost 1 base and J lost 1, with 7 bases in between. Germline-derived CDR1 and CDR2 are SEHNR and FQNEAQ (reference sequence). DNA of the CDR3: TGTGCCAGCAGCTTAGTGGCAGGGAACACTGAAGCTTTCTTT. Translated, it gives CASSLVAGNTEAFF. The whole variable domain, remainder taken from reference TRBV7-9 and TRBJ1-1, is DTGVSQNPRHKITKRGQNVTFRCDPISEHNRLYWYRQTLGQGPEFLTYFQNEAQLEKSRLLSDRFSAERPKGSFSTLEIQRTEQGDSAMYLCASSLVAGNTEAFFGQGTRLTVV.

The chain joins TRBV7-2 to TRBJ2-7, with D maybe TRBD2 (6 bases). CDR1 and CDR2 from the germline V gene are SGHTA and FQGNSA. The CDR3 is made up of 15 amino acids. The germline V and J ends were trimmed by 3 bases and 3 bases, with 15 bases remaining between them. The CDR3 protein is CASSFWGGDFYEQYF. CDR3 nucleotides: TGTGCCAGCAGCTTCTGGGGCGGGGACTTCTACGAGCAGTACTTC. Drawing the rest from reference TRBV7-2 and TRBJ2-7, the complete variable domain is GAGVSQSPSNKVTEKGKDVELRCDPISGHTALYWYRQSLGQGLEFLIYFQGNSAPDKSGLPSDRFSAERTGGSVSTLTIQRTQQEDSAVYLCASSFWGGDFYEQYFGPGTRLTVT.

This clone has a single count. The V and J genes are TRBV6-5 and TRBJ1-1; D is unclear. Trimming cost V 6 bases and J 7 bases, with 12 bases left between them. Germline values: CDR1 MNHEY, CDR2 SVGAGI. The CDR3 has 12 residues. The CDR3 DNA reads TGTGCCAGCAGCTTCGGGCTGTTTGAAGCTTTCTTT. Amino acids: CASSFGLFEAFF.

This clone was observed once. The chain is built from TRBV10-2 and TRBJ1-4, with D maybe TRBD1 (5 bases). Trimming pared 4 bases from V and 5 bases from J, leaving 11 bases between. From germline, CDR1 is WSHSY and CDR2 SAAADI. The CDR3 has 14 amino acids. CDR3 sequence: CASSAGGVNEKLFF. The CDR3 coding sequence is TGCGCCAGCAGTGCGGGAGGGGTGAATGAAAAACTGTTTTTT.

The rearrangement joins TRBV5-5 to TRBJ1-3; D is possibly TRBD1 (6 bases). CDR3 length: 16 residues. V lost 2 bases and J 0 bases, leaving 12 bases between the germline ends. CDR1 and CDR2 from the germline V gene are SGHKS and YYEKEE (reference sequence). CDR3 DNA: TGTGCCAGCAGCTTATCAGGACAGATCTCTGGAAACACCATATATTTT. Protein product: CASSLSGQISGNTIYF.

This clone was recorded a few times. The J gene is TRBJ1-1, the V gene TRBV5-1; D unresolved. From germline, CDR1 is SGHRS and CDR2 YFSETQ. There are 13 residues in the CDR3. V was pared by 4 bases and J by 6 bases, with 13 bases between. CDR3 sequence (DNA): TGCGCCAGCAGCGGTAGCCCTCAGGCTGAAGCTTTCTTT. This encodes CASSGSPQAEAFF. The full variable domain, in which reference TRBV5-1 and TRBJ1-1 provide the parts outside the CDR3, is KAGVTQTPRYLIKTRGQQVTLSCSPISGHRSVSWYQQTPGQGLQFLFEYFSETQRNKGNFPGRFSGRQFSNSRSEMNVSTLELGDSALYLCASSGSPQAEAFFGQGTRLTVV.

The chain carries TRBV3-1 (or the pseudogene TRBV3-2) and TRBJ1-2, with a tentative D call TRBD1 (6 bases). The CDR3 is 15 amino acids. V shed 0 bases and J shed 5 bases, with 13 bases lying between them. Germline V lookup: CDR1 LGHDT, CDR2 YNNKEL (reference sequence). The CDR3 here is CASSQDYRAGYGYTF. DNA for the CDR3: TGTGCCAGCAGCCAAGATTACAGGGCCGGTTATGGCTACACCTTC.

J is TRBJ2-4 and V is TRBV4-2; 8 bases are shared with TRBD2. Germline V gene data show CDR1 as LGHNA and CDR2 as YNFKEQ. The CDR3 runs to 15 residues. With 2 bases clipped from V and 6 bases from J, the junction kept 6 bases outside the gene matches. CDR3 coding DNA: TGTGCCAGCAGCCAAACACTAGCGGCGGGAAACATTCAGTACTTC. Its translation is CASSQTLAAGNIQYF.

The chain has TRBV27 and TRBJ1-3, with D uncertain. The CDR3 is 14 amino acids. V was trimmed by 7 bases and J by 2 bases, leaving 12 bases between them. The V gene's germline CDR1 is MNHEY and CDR2 SMNVEV (reference sequence). The CDR3 spells CASKEVLTGNTIYF. The CDR3 DNA sequence: TGTGCCAGCAAGGAGGTTTTAACTGGAAACACCATATATTTT.

The chain links TRBV7-6 to TRBJ2-7; 9 positions agree with TRBD1. The CDR3 is 14 amino acids. V lost 5 bases and J lost 5; bases outside the gene matches: 7. The germline gives CDR1 SGHVS, CDR2 FNYEAQ. CDR3 in amino acids: CASSPAGTGNEQYF. The CDR3 coding sequence is TGTGCCAGCAGCCCCGCCGGGACAGGGAACGAGCAGTACTTC.

The chain couples TRBV6-6 to TRBJ2-1; 15 bases fit TRBD2. The junction had 8 bases not matched to a gene; V was cut back by 5 bases and J by 3 bases. The germline V gene has CDR1 MNHNY and CDR2 SVGAGI (reference sequence). The CDR3 contains 18 residues. CDR3 sequence: CASSPSGLAGGGYNEQFF. CDR3 DNA: TGTGCCAGCAGTCCTTCGGGACTAGCGGGAGGAGGCTACAATGAGCAGTTCTTC.

The gene calls are TRBV12-3 or TRBV12-4 and TRBJ1-5; the D is unclear. V was shortened by 4 bases and J by 5 bases, with 6 bases between the two germline ends. There are 12 residues in the CDR3. The CDR3 DNA sequence: TGTGCCAGCAGTTGGGTTGATCAGCCCCAGCATTTT. It translates to CASSWVDQPQHF.

The chain carries TRBV25-1 and TRBJ1-2; D possibly corresponds to TRBD1 (5 bases). V was shortened by 3 bases and J by 8 bases, with 10 bases between the two germline ends. Germline V gene sequence: CDR1 MGHDK, CDR2 SYGVNS. The CDR3 is 12 residues long. DNA for the CDR3: TGTGCCAGCAGTGAGACAGCCTCCGGCTACACCTTC. Translating gives CASSETASGYTF.

This rearrangement joins TRBV7-2 to TRBJ2-7, with no clear D. V lost 1 base and J lost 0, with 10 bases in between. Germline V gives CDR1 SGHTA, CDR2 FQGNSA. The CDR3 is made up of 15 amino acids. The CDR3 sequence is CASSLVLGDSYEQYF. Written as DNA, the CDR3 is TGTGCCAGCAGCTTAGTACTCGGAGACTCCTACGAGCAGTACTTC.

The chain combines TRBV12-3 or TRBV12-4 with TRBJ1-4; D is undetermined. V lost 3 bases to trimming and J lost 4 bases, with 6 bases between them. The CDR3 is made up of 13 amino acids. CDR3 DNA sequence: TGTGCCAGCAGTTTCTGGTATAATGAAAAACTGTTTTTT. Translation gives CASSFWYNEKLFF.

The rearrangement uses TRBV7-9 and TRBJ2-7; 9 bases fit TRBD1. The CDR3 loop spans 15 amino acids. V lost 3 bases to trimming and J lost 7 bases; unmatched junction nucleotides: 10. Germline V gene sequence: CDR1 SEHNR, CDR2 FQNEAQ (reference sequence). The CDR3 DNA sequence: TGTGCCAGCAGCTTGTCAACAGGGGGCCTTAAAGAGCAGTACTTC. This translates into CASSLSTGGLKEQYF. The entire variable domain, with the rest obtained from reference TRBV7-9 and TRBJ2-7, is as follows: DTGVSQNPRHKITKRGQNVTFRCDPISEHNRLYWYRQTLGQGPEFLTYFQNEAQLEKSRLLSDRFSAERPKGSFSTLEIQRTEQGDSAMYLCASSLSTGGLKEQYFGPGTRLTVT.

The gene calls are TRBV29-1 and TRBJ2-1, with 10 nucleotides matching TRBD2. The germline V gene has CDR1 SQVTM and CDR2 ANQGSEA. With V trimmed by 4 bases and J by 8 bases, 8 bases remained unmatched. The CDR3 has 14 amino acids. CDR3 DNA: TGCAGCGTTGGGAGGACTAGCGGCCCTGATGAGCAGTTCTTC. The encoded protein is CSVGRTSGPDEQFF.

This chain links TRBV18 with TRBJ1-1; the D gene is possibly TRBD1 (5 bases). The CDR3 length is 13 residues. The V end was cut by 3 bases, the J end by 4 bases, with 9 bases between. Germline-derived CDR1 and CDR2 are KGHSH and LQKENI. The CDR3 sequence: CASSPDSSTEAFF. Written as DNA, the CDR3 is TGTGCCAGCTCACCCGACAGTTCCACTGAAGCTTTCTTT.

The chain recombines TRBV3-1 (or the pseudogene TRBV3-2) with TRBJ1-1; D uncertain. Germline lookup yields CDR1 LGHDT and CDR2 YNNKEL (reference sequence). With 0 bases removed from V and 7 bases from J, the gap between germline ends came to 12 bases. The CDR3 loop spans 14 amino acids. CDR3 protein: CASSQDPLGNEAFF. In nucleotides, the CDR3 is TGTGCCAGCAGCCAAGATCCCCTGGGGAATGAAGCTTTCTTT.

This chain joins TRBV3-1 (or the pseudogene TRBV3-2) and TRBJ1-1, with unresolved D. V was clipped by 3 bases and J by 6 bases, with 20 bases between them. The CDR3 consists of 16 residues. Germline-derived CDR1 and CDR2 are LGHDT and YNNKEL (reference sequence). In DNA, the CDR3 is TGTGCCAGCAGCCACCGACATAAGGTTTGGCCCCCTGAAGCTTTCTTT. Translation gives CASSHRHKVWPPEAFF.

The V and J genes are TRBV7-8 and TRBJ2-1, with 15 bases identical to TRBD2. From germline, CDR1 is SGHVS and CDR2 FQNEAQ. This CDR3 is 14 amino acids long. Trimming cost V 9 bases and J 7 bases; bases outside gene matches: 4. The CDR3 DNA reads TGTGCCAGTGGCGGGACTAGCGGGAGGAATGAGCAGTTCTTC. Amino acids: CASGGTSGRNEQFF. Full variable domain (outside the CDR3, taken from reference TRBV7-8 and TRBJ2-1): GAGVSQSPRYKVAKRGQDVALRCDPISGHVSLFWYQQALGQGPEFLTYFQNEAQLDKSGLPSDRFFAERPEGSVSTLKIQRTQQEDSAVYLCASGGTSGRNEQFFGPGTRLTVL.

The chain combines TRBV2 with TRBJ2-1; 7 positions match TRBD1. The germline gives CDR1 SNHLY, CDR2 FYNNEI. The CDR3 is made up of 13 amino acids. The V gene end was trimmed by 10 bases and the J gene end by 9 bases; junction bases not matched to a gene: 12. CDR3 DNA: TGTGCCAATCAGCAGGGGGAGAGGGGTGAGCAGTTCTTC. Translating gives CANQQGERGEQFF.

This chain links TRBV14 with TRBJ2-7; perhaps TRBD1 as D (5 bases). Trimming cost V 1 base and J 7 bases, with 17 bases left between them. The CDR3 extends over 15 amino acids. Germline V gene lookup returns CDR1 SGHDN and CDR2 FVKESK. The CDR3 coding sequence is TGTGCCAGCAGCCAAGTCGCGGACATTGGGTTTGAGCAGTACTTC. It translates to CASSQVADIGFEQYF.